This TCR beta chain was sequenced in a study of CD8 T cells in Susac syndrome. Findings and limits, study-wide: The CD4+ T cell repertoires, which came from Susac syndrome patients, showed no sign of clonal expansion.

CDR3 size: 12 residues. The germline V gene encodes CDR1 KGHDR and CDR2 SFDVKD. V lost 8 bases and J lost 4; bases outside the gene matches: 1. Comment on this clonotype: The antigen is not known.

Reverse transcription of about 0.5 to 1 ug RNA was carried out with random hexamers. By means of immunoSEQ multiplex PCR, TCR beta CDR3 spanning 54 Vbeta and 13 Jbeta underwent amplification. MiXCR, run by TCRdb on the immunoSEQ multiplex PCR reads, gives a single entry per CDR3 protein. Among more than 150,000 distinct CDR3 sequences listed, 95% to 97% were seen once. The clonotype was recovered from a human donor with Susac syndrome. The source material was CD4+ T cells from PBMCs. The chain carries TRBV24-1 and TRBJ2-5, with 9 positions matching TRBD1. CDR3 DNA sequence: TGTGCCACCACGGACAGGGGAGAGACCCAGTACTTC. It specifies CATTDRGETQYF.